These 13 T cell receptor beta chains came from one sample sequenced in a study of cytotoxic CD8 clonotypes in ibrutinib-treated CLL. TCRdb's table, derived via immunoSEQ multiplex PCR, lists solely in-frame clones and lacks some. The sample consists of 300,000 to 350,000 clones, around four fifths of them appearing once. This sample comprised PBMCs, obtained before ibrutinib treatment. All receptors derive from a human donor with chronic lymphocytic leukemia.

This sequence joins TRBV4-3 and TRBJ2-7; D is undetermined. Germline assignment: CDR1 LGHNA and CDR2 YSLEER. Trimming took off 0 bases at V and 6 bases at J, with 9 bases between the two ends. The CDR3 is 13 residues long. The DNA for the CDR3 is TGCGCCAGCAGCCAAGATCAATGGAGCGAGCAGTACTTC. It translates to CASSQDQWSEQYF.

The genes are TRBV7-3 and TRBJ2-5; TRBD2 matches at 10 bases. Germline values: CDR1 SGHTA, CDR2 FQGTGA. J lost 3 bases, V lost 1 base, and 11 bases had no gene match. This CDR3 has 18 amino acids. The chain's CDR3 is CASSLRGESSGREETQYF. The CDR3 DNA follows: TGTGCCAGCAGCTTAAGAGGGGAATCGAGCGGGAGGGAAGAGACCCAGTACTTC.

This clone has more than one count but fewer than ten. The chain recombines TRBV9 with TRBJ2-5; 7 positions match TRBD2. Trimming took 1 base from V and 4 from J; bases not matched to a gene: 4. The CDR3 contains 14 residues. CDR1 SGDLS and CDR2 YYNGEE come from the germline V gene. The CDR3 nucleotides read TGTGCCAGCAGCGTAATGTCTAGCGGAGAGACCCAGTACTTC. Residues: CASSVMSSGETQYF.

This chain uses TRBV7-8 with TRBJ1-5; 8 bases agree with TRBD1. This CDR3 region has 15 residues. Per germline, CDR1 SGHVS and CDR2 FQNEAQ. The trim removed 5 bases at V and 6 bases at J, leaving 9 bases unmatched. The CDR3 DNA reads as TGTGCCAGCAGCCCCCAGGGGGCTCTGGGTCAGCCCCAGCATTTT. Translating it yields CASSPQGALGQPQHF.

The rearrangement uses TRBV5-4 and TRBJ2-3; D is perhaps TRBD2 (5 bases). Germline V gene sequence: CDR1 SGHNT, CDR2 YYREEE (reference sequence). The CDR3 covers 15 residues. With 0 bases removed from V and 4 bases from J, the gap between germline ends came to 12 bases. The CDR3 sequence: CASSLAGLYADTQYF. In DNA, the CDR3 is TGTGCCAGCAGCTTGGCAGGACTTTATGCAGATACGCAGTATTTT.

The J gene is TRBJ2-3, the V gene TRBV27; TRBD2 is a possible D gene (6 bases). CDR1 MNHEY and CDR2 SMNVEV come from the germline V gene (reference sequence). The CDR3 runs to 14 residues. V was shortened by 6 bases and J by 4 bases, with 14 bases between the two germline ends. This CDR3 reads CASRTRVRADTQYF. As DNA, the CDR3 is TGTGCCAGCAGGACTAGAGTTAGGGCAGATACGCAGTATTTT.

The rearrangement joins TRBV29-1 to TRBJ2-2; 8 nucleotides align to TRBD1. J gave up 2 bases and V 3 bases, and 8 bases lay outside the gene matches. Germline CDR1 reads SQVTM; CDR2 reads ANQGSEA. The CDR3 is 16 amino acids. CDR3 loop: CSVDRPGQVNTGELFF. CDR3 DNA: TGCAGCGTTGACCGGCCGGGACAGGTCAACACCGGGGAGCTGTTTTTT.

This sequence joins TRBV14 and TRBJ2-3, with D uncertain. V lost 1 base, J lost 3 bases, and 8 bases lay in between. CDR3 length equals 14 residues. In germline, CDR1 is SGHDN, CDR2 FVKESK. CDR3 bases: TGTGCCAGCAGCCAAGTCACAAATACAGATACGCAGTATTTT. As protein: CASSQVTNTDTQYF.

This chain uses TRBV13 with TRBJ2-2, with no clear D. The V gene's germline CDR1 is PRHDT and CDR2 FYEKMQ (reference sequence). This CDR3 has 16 residues. Deletions cut 2 bases from V and 3 bases from J, with 13 bases between. The CDR3 protein is CASSLFSWADTGELFF. CDR3 sequence (DNA): TGTGCCAGCAGCTTATTCTCTTGGGCGGACACCGGGGAGCTGTTTTTT.

The rearrangement joins TRBV28 to TRBJ2-3; the D is unclear. The CDR3 loop spans 17 amino acids. Germline V gene sequence: CDR1 MDHEN, CDR2 SYDVKM. V was clipped by 3 bases and J by 1 base, with 17 bases between them. The CDR3 loop is CASSFVTDSFRTDTQYF. CDR3 coding DNA: TGTGCCAGCAGTTTTGTGACCGATAGCTTCCGCACAGATACGCAGTATTTT.

The CDR3 reads CASSLDHNEQFF. In DNA form, the CDR3 reads TGTGCCAGCAGTTTAGACCACAATGAGCAGTTCTTC. The chain recombines TRBV27 with TRBJ2-1; no reliable D call. The V gene's germline CDR1 is MNHEY and CDR2 SMNVEV (reference sequence). The CDR3 length is 12 residues. V was shortened by 2 bases and J by 5 bases, with 4 bases between the two germline ends.

This clone was seen a handful of times. The rearrangement uses TRBV6-6 and TRBJ1-5, with TRBD1 matching over 9 bases. CDR3 size: 14 residues. The J segment lost 2 bases and the V segment lost 8 bases, leaving 4 bases of the junction unmatched. Germline values: CDR1 MNHNY, CDR2 SVGAGI (reference sequence). The CDR3 reads CASVQGAGNQPQHF. In DNA, the CDR3 is TGTGCCAGCGTACAGGGGGCCGGCAATCAGCCCCAGCATTTT.

This clone appeared a few times. The genes are TRBV7-6 and TRBJ2-3; D unresolved. Trimming pared 3 bases from V and 6 bases from J, leaving 13 bases between. This CDR3 is 14 amino acids long. CDR1 and CDR2 from the germline V gene are SGHVS and FNYEAQ. The CDR3 DNA reads as TGTGCCAGCAGCTTCACTGTAAATGACGATACGCAGTATTTT. It is translated as CASSFTVNDDTQYF.